This TCR beta chain was sequenced for a study of blood T cells in healthy people across ages. For the second PCR, which ran for roughly 7 to 11 cycles, a sample-barcoded 5' primer and a J-beta primer mix were used. MiXCR, run by TCRdb on the 5' RACE reads, gives a single entry per CDR3 protein. The sample has around 500,000 distinct CDR3 sequences, roughly a quarter seen once; the top ten hold approximately 3.5%. This clonotype has a count of ten or more. Its antigen is still unknown. The CDR3 consists of 15 residues. V was pared by 4 bases and J by 3 bases, with 16 bases between. From germline, CDR1 is LGHDT and CDR2 YNNKEL (reference sequence). General observations from the study: A strong correlation between TCR beta diversity and naive T cell percentage was seen.

These data were likewise used in another study, on T cells of mothers and their children. From that study: Whatever RNA was extracted went entirely into cDNA synthesis, at approximately 1.4 ug per 15 ul.

Sequenced sample: blood. This clonotype originated in a boy between 2 and 15 years old in good health. The chain combines TRBV3-1 with TRBJ2-7; TRBD1 is a possible D gene (6 bases). Here the CDR3 DNA reads TGTGCCAGCAGCCCCGTGACAGGTTCTTTCTACGAGCAGTACTTC. It codes for CASSPVTGSFYEQYF.